The text below deals with one T cell receptor (beta chain). Its antigen remains unidentified. Trimming pared 7 bases from V and 5 bases from J, leaving 17 bases between. Looked up from germline, CDR1 is MNHEY and CDR2 is SVGAGI. This CDR3 is 14 amino acids long. Only in-frame clones appear in the TCRdb table, and some are missing; sequencing was by immunoSEQ multiplex PCR. The sample shows 150,000 to 200,000 clones, about 92% of them seen only once. The data are from a study of T cell responses to AZD1222 COVID-19 vaccine. Notes on the study in general: The CD4 TCRs associated with vaccination extended across spike and predominated at 160-218 and 743-854. None of the repertoires were sampled until the peak T cell response had passed. Just five or six AZD1222 recipients were seropositive at baseline. A mostly white British donor set with more females was recruited, and clonal diversity was possibly underestimated.

This chain connects TRBV6-5 to TRBJ1-1; perhaps TRBD1 as D (5 bases). The sequences come from peripheral blood, collected 28 days after the second AZD1222 dose. This receptor was identified in an adult who received the AZD1222 COVID-19 vaccine. CDR3 loop: CASNALGGQTEAFF. In DNA form, the CDR3 reads TGTGCCAGCAACGCACTCGGGGGTCAGACTGAAGCTTTCTTT.